The next 15 T cell receptor beta chains were all read from a single sample in a study of blood T cell repertoires in COVID-19. The assay was immunoSEQ multiplex PCR, and TCRdb's table has in-frame clones only and misses some. The sample contains some 300,000 clones, roughly 89% of which appear only once. The sequencing sample was made of PBMCs or T cells enriched from blood (not recorded which). These receptors were collected from a woman aged 45-60 years who had been exposed to COVID-19.

The J gene is TRBJ2-7, the V gene TRBV2; D ambiguous. The V gene lost 5 bases and the J gene lost 2 bases, with 10 bases spanning the gap. CDR1 is SNHLY and CDR2 is FYNNEI in the germline V gene. The CDR3 runs 13 residues. The CDR3 loop reads CASSRAEAYEQYF. Here the CDR3 DNA reads TGTGCCAGCAGTCGAGCAGAGGCCTACGAGCAGTACTTC.

V and J are TRBV7-9 and TRBJ2-2, with D perhaps TRBD1 (6 bases). The CDR3 covers 17 residues. Germline CDR1 and CDR2: SEHNR and FQNEAQ (reference sequence). V lost 1 base, J lost 4 bases, and 16 bases lay in between. The CDR3 loop is CASSLGPGHRITGELFF. The CDR3 region has the DNA TGTGCCAGCAGCTTAGGTCCGGGACACAGGATCACCGGGGAGCTGTTTTTT.

This sequence joins TRBV5-1 and TRBJ1-4, with a possible D match to TRBD1 (5 bases). The ends were cut back, 4 bases at V and 0 bases at J, with 22 bases in the middle. The CDR3 sequence is 19 residues long. Germline V gives CDR1 SGHRS, CDR2 YFSETQ. CDR3 nucleotides: TGCGCCAGCAGCCCGGCCCCGGACAAACCTTTTGCAACTAATGAAAAACTGTTTTTT. Translating gives CASSPAPDKPFATNEKLFF. The full variable domain, rest sourced from reference TRBV5-1 and TRBJ1-4, is KAGVTQTPRYLIKTRGQQVTLSCSPISGHRSVSWYQQTPGQGLQFLFEYFSETQRNKGNFPGRFSGRQFSNSRSEMNVSTLELGDSALYLCASSPAPDKPFATNEKLFFGSGTQLSVL.

This clone was counted once. The same CDR3 arises from other DNA sequences in this sample as well. The chain links TRBV7-2 to TRBJ2-2; no firm D call. Germline V gene data show CDR1 as SGHTA and CDR2 as FQGNSA. The CDR3 loop spans 15 amino acids. V dropped 2 bases and J dropped 2 bases, with 9 bases sitting between them. CDR3 DNA sequence: TGTGCCAGCAGCTTAAGCCAGACAAACACCGGGGAGCTGTTTTTT. Its translation: CASSLSQTNTGELFF.

V is TRBV7-9 and J is TRBJ1-6, with D possibly TRBD1 on 5 matching bases. CDR3 length: 13 residues. The germline V gene encodes CDR1 SEHNR and CDR2 FQNEAQ (reference sequence). The germline V and J ends were trimmed by 7 bases and 10 bases, with 14 bases remaining between them. Here the CDR3 reads CASISTGDSPLHF. The CDR3 DNA reads TGTGCCAGCATCTCCACGGGGGACTCACCCCTCCACTTT.

In nucleotides, the CDR3 is TGTGCCAGCAACTCCGCAGGGGGCAATTACGGGGAGCTGTTTTTT. Residues: CASNSAGGNYGELFF. The chain links TRBV28 to TRBJ2-2, with TRBD1 identical over 8 bases. The CDR3 runs to 15 residues. Losses at the gene ends were 7 bases for V and 7 bases for J; bases not matched to a gene: 11. CDR1 and CDR2 from the germline V gene are MDHEN and SYDVKM.

This chain connects TRBV5-1 to TRBJ2-3; D is possibly TRBD2 (5 bases). With 5 bases removed from V and 1 base from J, the gap between germline ends came to 14 bases. The CDR3 length is 15 residues. Per the germline V gene, CDR1 is SGHRS and CDR2 is YFSETQ. The CDR3 DNA follows: TGCGCCAGCAGACCGGACTGGGCGGGCACAGATACGCAGTATTTT. Residues: CASRPDWAGTDTQYF.

V gene TRBV7-9 combines with J gene TRBJ1-1, with D maybe TRBD1 (5 bases). In germline, CDR1 is SEHNR, CDR2 FQNEAQ (reference sequence). The CDR3 spans 13 residues. V was clipped by 6 bases and J by 3 bases, with 11 bases between them. The CDR3 loop is CASSPGGDTEAFF. The CDR3, as DNA: TGTGCCAGCAGTCCTGGGGGGGACACTGAAGCTTTCTTT. The complete variable domain, with remaining parts taken from reference TRBV7-9 and TRBJ1-1, reads DTGVSQNPRHKITKRGQNVTFRCDPISEHNRLYWYRQTLGQGPEFLTYFQNEAQLEKSRLLSDRFSAERPKGSFSTLEIQRTEQGDSAMYLCASSPGGDTEAFFGQGTRLTVV.

The gene calls are TRBV28 and TRBJ1-6; 10 bases are shared with TRBD1. V trimming: 4 bases; J trimming: 7 bases; junction bases outside the gene matches: 1. Germline V gene sequence: CDR1 MDHEN, CDR2 SYDVKM. This CDR3 has 14 amino acids. The CDR3 nucleotides are TGTGCCAGCAGTTCGGGACAGGGGAATTCACCCCTCCACTTT. It translates to CASSSGQGNSPLHF. The full variable domain, completed using reference TRBV28 and TRBJ1-6, is DVKVTQSSRYLVKRTGEKVFLECVQDMDHENMFWYRQDPGLGLRLIYFSYDVKMKEKGDIPEGYSVSREKKERFSLILESASTNQTSMYLCASSSGQGNSPLHFGNGTRLTVT.

The chain combines TRBV6-5 with TRBJ1-5, with D perhaps TRBD1 (6 bases). V was cut by 6 bases and J by 4 bases, with 16 bases left in between. The germline V gene encodes CDR1 MNHEY and CDR2 SVGAGI. The length of the CDR3 is 15 residues. The CDR3 DNA follows: TGTGCCAGCAGAGCCGGGGGGGGCGAGAATCAGCCCCAGCATTTT. Translation: CASRAGGGENQPQHF.

This chain joins TRBV11-3 and TRBJ2-5; possibly TRBD2 for D (6 bases). V lost 3 bases, J lost 4 bases, and 12 bases lay in between. Per germline, CDR1 SGHNT and CDR2 YENEEA. This CDR3 is built from 14 residues. The CDR3 protein is CASSFGGLGETQYF. The CDR3 nucleotides read TGTGCCAGCAGCTTCGGGGGTTTGGGAGAGACCCAGTACTTC.

J is TRBJ1-1 and V is TRBV7-9; D possibly corresponds to TRBD1 (6 bases). Trimming left V 2 bases short and J 4 bases short, with 17 bases between. The CDR3 runs to 16 residues. Germline V CDR1 and CDR2: SEHNR, FQNEAQ (reference sequence). For the CDR3, the DNA is TGTGCCAGCAGCTTACAGGGGTTCGGGGTTGGCACTGAAGCTTTCTTT. It translates to CASSLQGFGVGTEAFF.

V and J are TRBV6-4 and TRBJ1-5; D may be TRBD1 (5 bases). Germline V gives CDR1 MRHNA, CDR2 SNTAGT. The V end was cut by 6 bases, the J end by 0 bases, with 12 bases between. This CDR3 region has 15 residues. The CDR3 DNA follows: TGTGCCAGCAGAGATACAGGAAATAGCAATCAGCCCCAGCATTTT. It encodes CASRDTGNSNQPQHF.

In this sample, this clone turned up once. J is TRBJ2-1 and V is TRBV3-1 (or the pseudogene TRBV3-2), with 10 bases that match TRBD2. The CDR3 runs 15 residues. Trimming cost V 3 bases and J 3 bases; bases outside gene matches: 2. Germline CDR1 reads LGHDT; CDR2 reads YNNKEL (reference sequence). The DNA for the CDR3 is TGTGCCAGCAGCCACGCTAGCGGGGGCTACAATGAGCAGTTCTTC. Amino acids: CASSHASGGYNEQFF.

The table lists this clone with a few counts. The chain carries TRBV12-3 or TRBV12-4 and TRBJ2-7, with no clear D. CDR3 size: 13 residues. Trimming stripped 4 bases from V and 2 bases from J, with 9 bases between. The CDR3, as DNA: TGTGCCAGCAGTTCATTGCGGACCTACGAGCAGTACTTC. Translated, it gives CASSSLRTYEQYF.